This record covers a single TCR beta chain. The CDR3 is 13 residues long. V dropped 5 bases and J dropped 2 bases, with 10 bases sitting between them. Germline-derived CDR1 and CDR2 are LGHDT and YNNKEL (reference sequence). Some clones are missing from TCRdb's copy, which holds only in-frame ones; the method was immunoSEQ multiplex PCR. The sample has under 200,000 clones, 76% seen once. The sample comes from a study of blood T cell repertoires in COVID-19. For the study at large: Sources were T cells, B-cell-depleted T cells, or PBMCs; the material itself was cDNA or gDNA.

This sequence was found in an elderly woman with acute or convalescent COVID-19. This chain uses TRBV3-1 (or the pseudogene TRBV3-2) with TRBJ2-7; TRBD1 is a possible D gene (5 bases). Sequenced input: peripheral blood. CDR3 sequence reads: CASSCTGPYEQYF. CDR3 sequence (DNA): TGTGCCAGCAGCTGTACAGGCCCCTACGAGCAGTACTTC.